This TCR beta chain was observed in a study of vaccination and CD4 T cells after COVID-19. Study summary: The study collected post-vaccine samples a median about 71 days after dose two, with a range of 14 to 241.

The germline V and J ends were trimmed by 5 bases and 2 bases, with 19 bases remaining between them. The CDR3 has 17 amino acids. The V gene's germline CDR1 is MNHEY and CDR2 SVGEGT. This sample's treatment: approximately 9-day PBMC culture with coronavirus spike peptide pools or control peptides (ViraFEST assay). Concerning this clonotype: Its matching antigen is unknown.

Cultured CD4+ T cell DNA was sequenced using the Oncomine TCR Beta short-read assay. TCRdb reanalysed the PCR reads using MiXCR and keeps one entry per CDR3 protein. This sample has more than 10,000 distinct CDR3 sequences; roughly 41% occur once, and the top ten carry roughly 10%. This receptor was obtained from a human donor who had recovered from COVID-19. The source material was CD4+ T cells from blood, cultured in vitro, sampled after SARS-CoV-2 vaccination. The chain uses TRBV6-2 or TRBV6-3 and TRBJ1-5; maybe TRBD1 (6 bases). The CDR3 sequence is CASSQGWSRSGNQPQHF. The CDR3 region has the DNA TGTGCCAGCAGTCAGGGGTGGAGTAGATCGGGCAATCAGCCCCAGCATTTT.